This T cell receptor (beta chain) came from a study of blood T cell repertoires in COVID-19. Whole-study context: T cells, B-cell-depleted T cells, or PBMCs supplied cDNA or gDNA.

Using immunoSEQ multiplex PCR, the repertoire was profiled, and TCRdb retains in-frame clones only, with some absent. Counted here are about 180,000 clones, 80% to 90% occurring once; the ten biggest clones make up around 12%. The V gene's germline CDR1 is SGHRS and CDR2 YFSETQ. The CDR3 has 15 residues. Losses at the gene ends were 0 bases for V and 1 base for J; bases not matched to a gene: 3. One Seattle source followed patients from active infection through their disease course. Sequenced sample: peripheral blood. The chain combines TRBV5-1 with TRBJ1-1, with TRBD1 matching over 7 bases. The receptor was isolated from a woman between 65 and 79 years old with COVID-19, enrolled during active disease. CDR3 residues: CASSLAGTENTEAFF. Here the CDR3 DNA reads TGCGCCAGCAGCTTGGCCGGGACAGAGAACACTGAAGCTTTCTTT.